This T cell receptor beta chain was profiled in a study of regulatory T cells in long-lasting Graves disease. As for this clonotype: Antigen specificity is unknown. Given a much more abundant clone one base away, this may be a read error.

The TCR beta library used iRepertoire HTBI primers with Arm-PCR amplification of CDR3. TCRdb analysed the multiplex PCR reads with MiXCR anew, one entry per CDR3 protein. The sample consists of 550,000 to 650,000 distinct CDR3 sequences, about 16% of them appearing once. Notes on the study in general: TRBV28 was favored in persistent disease, as were TRBJ1-2 and TRBJ2-5.

There are 15 residues in the CDR3. The germline CDR1 and CDR2 sequences are MDHEN and SYDVKM. The sample's time point: newly diagnosed GD, antithyroid drugs for less than 3 months. Extracted PBMC RNA gave rise to the TCR library. The EDTA tubes were filled with around 9.2 milliliters of drawn peripheral blood. These records were also assigned to another study, of T cells in Graves' hyperthyroidism and ophthalmopathy. That work contributes: Aged 18 to 65, the patients had hyperthyroidism that was newly diagnosed and had lasted under 2 months. Ophthalmopathy prediction by the model preceded onset by a median roughly 6.3 months.

This material consisted of peripheral blood mononuclear cells (PBMCs), taken at new diagnosis, from a patient treated with antithyroid drugs. This receptor was obtained from a man aged 18 to 29 with Graves disease. The J gene is TRBJ1-5, the V gene TRBV28; the D gene is possibly TRBD1 (5 bases). This CDR3 is CASRPLGTRNQLQHF. In nucleotides, the CDR3 is TGTGCCAGCAGGCCCTTGGGGACGAGGAATCAGCTCCAGCATTTT.